This section outlines one T cell receptor beta chain sequence together with its context. The sample comes from a study of molecular identifiers for immune sequencing clone quantification. Study context: Four of five splits of RNA from 20,000 or 100,000 naive CD8 cells were sequenced in replicates.

MiXCR, applied by TCRdb to the PCR reads, yields one record per CDR3 protein. Among about half a million distinct CDR3 sequences listed, roughly 26% were seen once. CDR1 and CDR2 (germline): SEHNR, FQNEAQ (reference sequence). The V end was cut by 4 bases, the J end by 0 bases, with 12 bases between. The CDR3 sequence is 15 residues long. The clonotype comes from a human donor in good health. Some libraries in this study had Jurkat cell RNA spiked in. This rearrangement joins TRBV7-9 to TRBJ1-2; D is perhaps TRBD1 (5 bases). The sequenced sample was naive CD8+ T cells from blood, with Jurkat cell RNA spiked in. Subset given: FACS-sorted CD8+CD4-CCR7+CD45RA+ naive T cells. The CDR3 loop reads CASSSPGLANYGYTF. As DNA, the CDR3 is TGTGCCAGCAGCTCCCCAGGGTTGGCTAACTATGGCTACACCTTC.